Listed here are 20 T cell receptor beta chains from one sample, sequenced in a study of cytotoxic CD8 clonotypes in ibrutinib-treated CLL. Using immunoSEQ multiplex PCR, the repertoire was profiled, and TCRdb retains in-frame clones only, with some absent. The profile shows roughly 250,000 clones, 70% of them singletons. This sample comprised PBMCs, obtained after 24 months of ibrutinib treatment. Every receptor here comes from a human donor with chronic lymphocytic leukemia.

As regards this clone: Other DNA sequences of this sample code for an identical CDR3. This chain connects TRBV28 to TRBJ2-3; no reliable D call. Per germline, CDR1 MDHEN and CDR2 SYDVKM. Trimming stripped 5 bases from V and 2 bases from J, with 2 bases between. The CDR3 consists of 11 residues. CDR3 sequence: CASSPTDTQYF. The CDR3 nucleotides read TGTGCCAGCAGTCCCACAGATACGCAGTATTTT.

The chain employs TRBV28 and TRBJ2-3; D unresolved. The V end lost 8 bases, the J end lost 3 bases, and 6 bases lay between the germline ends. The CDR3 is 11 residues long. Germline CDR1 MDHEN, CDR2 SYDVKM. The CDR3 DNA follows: TGTGCCAGCCTCAGGACAGATACGCAGTATTTT. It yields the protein CASLRTDTQYF.

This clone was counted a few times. CDR3 DNA sequence: TGTGCCAGCAAGAGGGATGAAAAACTGTTTTTT. Its protein is CASKRDEKLFF. V usage is TRBV11-2 and J usage is TRBJ1-4; D is unclear. Per the germline V gene, CDR1 is SGHAT and CDR2 is FQNNGV. Trimming pared 7 bases from V and 6 bases from J, leaving 6 bases between. This CDR3 comprises 11 residues.

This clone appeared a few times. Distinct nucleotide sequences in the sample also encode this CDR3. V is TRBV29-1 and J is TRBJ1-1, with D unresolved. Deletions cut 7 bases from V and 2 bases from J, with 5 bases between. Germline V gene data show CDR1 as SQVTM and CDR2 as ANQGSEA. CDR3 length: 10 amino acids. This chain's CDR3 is CSAGNTEAFF. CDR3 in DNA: TGCAGCGCCGGTAACACTGAAGCTTTCTTT.

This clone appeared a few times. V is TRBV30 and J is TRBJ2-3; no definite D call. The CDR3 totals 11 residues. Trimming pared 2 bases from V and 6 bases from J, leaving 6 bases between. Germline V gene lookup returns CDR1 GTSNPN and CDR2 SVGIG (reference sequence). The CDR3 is CAWSPGDTQYF. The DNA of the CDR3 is TGTGCCTGGAGTCCTGGCGATACGCAGTATTTT.

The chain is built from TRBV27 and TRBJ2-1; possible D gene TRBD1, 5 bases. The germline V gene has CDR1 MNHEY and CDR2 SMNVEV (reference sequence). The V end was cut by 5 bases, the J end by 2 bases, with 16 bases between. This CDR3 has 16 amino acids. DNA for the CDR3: TGTGCCAGCAGTCCCCACCCGACAGAACCCTACAATGAGCAGTTCTTC. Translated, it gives CASSPHPTEPYNEQFF.

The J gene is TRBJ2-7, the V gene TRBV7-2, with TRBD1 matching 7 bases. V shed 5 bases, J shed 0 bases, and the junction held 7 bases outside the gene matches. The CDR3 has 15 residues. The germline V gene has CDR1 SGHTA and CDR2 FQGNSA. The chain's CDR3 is CASSQQGSGSYEQYF. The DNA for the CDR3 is TGTGCCAGCAGCCAACAGGGGAGCGGCTCCTACGAGCAGTACTTC.

In DNA form, the CDR3 reads TGTGCCAGCAGCCACGCGGAAAGCTCCTACAATGAGCAGTTCTTC. Translation: CASSHAESSYNEQFF. J is TRBJ2-1 and V is TRBV28; no reliable D call. The germline CDR1 and CDR2 sequences are MDHEN and SYDVKM. Trimming took off 6 bases at V and 0 bases at J, with 12 bases between the two ends. This CDR3 region has 15 residues.

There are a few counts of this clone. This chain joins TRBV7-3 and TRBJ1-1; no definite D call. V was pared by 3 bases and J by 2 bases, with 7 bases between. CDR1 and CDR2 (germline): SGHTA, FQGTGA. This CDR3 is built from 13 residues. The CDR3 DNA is TGTGCCAGCAGCTTCCCGGGAAACACTGAAGCTTTCTTT. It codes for CASSFPGNTEAFF.

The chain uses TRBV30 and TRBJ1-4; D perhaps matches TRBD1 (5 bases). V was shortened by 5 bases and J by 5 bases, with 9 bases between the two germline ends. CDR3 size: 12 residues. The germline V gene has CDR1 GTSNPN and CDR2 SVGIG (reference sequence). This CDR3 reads CAWGGGNEKLFF. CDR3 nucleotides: TGTGCCTGGGGTGGGGGGAATGAAAAACTGTTTTTT.

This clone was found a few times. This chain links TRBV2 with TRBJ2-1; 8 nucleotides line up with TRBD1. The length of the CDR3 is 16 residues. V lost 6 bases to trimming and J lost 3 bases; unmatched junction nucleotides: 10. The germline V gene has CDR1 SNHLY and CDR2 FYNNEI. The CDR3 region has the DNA TGTGCCAGCAGATTAACGGACAGGGCCCTCTACAATGAGCAGTTCTTC. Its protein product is CASRLTDRALYNEQFF.

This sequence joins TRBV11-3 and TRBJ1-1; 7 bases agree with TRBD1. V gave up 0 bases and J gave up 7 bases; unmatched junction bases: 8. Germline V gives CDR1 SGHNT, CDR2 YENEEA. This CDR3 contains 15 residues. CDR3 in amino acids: CASSLDSRQGSEAFF. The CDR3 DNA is TGTGCCAGCAGCTTAGACAGCAGACAGGGAAGTGAAGCTTTCTTT.

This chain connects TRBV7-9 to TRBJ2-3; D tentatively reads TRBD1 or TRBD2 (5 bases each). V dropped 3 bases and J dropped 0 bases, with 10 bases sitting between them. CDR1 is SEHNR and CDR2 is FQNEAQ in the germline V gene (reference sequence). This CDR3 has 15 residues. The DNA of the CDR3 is TGTGCCAGCAGCTTGGGACGAGTTAGCACAGATACGCAGTATTTT. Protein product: CASSLGRVSTDTQYF.

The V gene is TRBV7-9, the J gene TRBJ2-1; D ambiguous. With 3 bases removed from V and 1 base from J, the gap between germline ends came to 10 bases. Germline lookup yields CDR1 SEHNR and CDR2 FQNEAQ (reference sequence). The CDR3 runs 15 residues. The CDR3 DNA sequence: TGTGCCAGCAGCTTTTCAGGTGGATCCTACAATGAGCAGTTCTTC. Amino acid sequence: CASSFSGGSYNEQFF. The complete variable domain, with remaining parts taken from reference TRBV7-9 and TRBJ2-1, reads DTGVSQNPRHKITKRGQNVTFRCDPISEHNRLYWYRQTLGQGPEFLTYFQNEAQLEKSRLLSDRFSAERPKGSFSTLEIQRTEQGDSAMYLCASSFSGGSYNEQFFGPGTRLTVL.

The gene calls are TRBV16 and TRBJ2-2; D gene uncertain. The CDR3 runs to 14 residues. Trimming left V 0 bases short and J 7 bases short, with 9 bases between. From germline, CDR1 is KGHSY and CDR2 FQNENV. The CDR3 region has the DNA TGTGCCAGCAGCCAATCTACTGGTATCGGGGAGCTGTTTTTT. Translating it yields CASSQSTGIGELFF.

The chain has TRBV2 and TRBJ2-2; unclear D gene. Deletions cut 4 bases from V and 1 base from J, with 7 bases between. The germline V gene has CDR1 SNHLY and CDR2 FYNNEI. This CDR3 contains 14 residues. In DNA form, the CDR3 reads TGTGCCAGCAGTGTTCGTGAGAACACCGGGGAGCTGTTTTTT. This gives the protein CASSVRENTGELFF.

CDR3 in DNA: TGCGCCAGCAGCCAAGAGGGACAGGGGGCCTACGAGCAGTACTTC. Translating gives CASSQEGQGAYEQYF. The genes are TRBV4-1 and TRBJ2-7; 11 bases line up with TRBD1. Germline CDR1 MGHRA, CDR2 YSYEKL. V lost 0 bases and J lost 2; bases outside the gene matches: 0. CDR3 length equals 15 residues.

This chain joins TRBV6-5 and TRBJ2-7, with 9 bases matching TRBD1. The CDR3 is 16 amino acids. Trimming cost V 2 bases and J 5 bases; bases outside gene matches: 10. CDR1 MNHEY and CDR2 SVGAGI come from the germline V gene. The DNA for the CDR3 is TGTGCCAGCAGTTACGGACTTACCGGGACAGGGAACGAGCAGTACTTC. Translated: CASSYGLTGTGNEQYF.

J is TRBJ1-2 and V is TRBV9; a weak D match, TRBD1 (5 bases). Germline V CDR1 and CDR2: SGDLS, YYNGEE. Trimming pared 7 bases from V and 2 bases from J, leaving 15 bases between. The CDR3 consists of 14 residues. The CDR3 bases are TGTGCCAGCTGCCCCTCCGGGGGGAACTATGGCTACACCTTC. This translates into CASCPSGGNYGYTF.

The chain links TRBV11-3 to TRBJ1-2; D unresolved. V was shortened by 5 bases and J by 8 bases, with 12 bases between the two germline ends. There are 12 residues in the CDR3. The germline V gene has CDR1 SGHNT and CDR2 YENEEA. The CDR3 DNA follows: TGTGCCAGCAGCCGATCCGGGGAAGGCTACACCTTC. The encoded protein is CASSRSGEGYTF.